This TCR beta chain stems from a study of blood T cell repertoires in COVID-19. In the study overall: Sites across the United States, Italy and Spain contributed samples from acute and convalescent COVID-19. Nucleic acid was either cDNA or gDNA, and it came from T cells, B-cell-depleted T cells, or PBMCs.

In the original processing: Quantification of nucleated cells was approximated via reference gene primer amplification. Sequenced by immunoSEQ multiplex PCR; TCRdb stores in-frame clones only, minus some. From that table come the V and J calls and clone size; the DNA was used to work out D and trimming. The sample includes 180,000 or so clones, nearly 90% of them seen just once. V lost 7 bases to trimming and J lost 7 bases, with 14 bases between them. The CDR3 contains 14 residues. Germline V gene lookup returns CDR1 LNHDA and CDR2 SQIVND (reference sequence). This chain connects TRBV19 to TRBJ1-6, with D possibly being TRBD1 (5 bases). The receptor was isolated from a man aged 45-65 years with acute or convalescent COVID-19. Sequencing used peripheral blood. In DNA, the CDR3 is TGTGCCAGTAACCTACGGGCAGGGAATTCACCCCTCCACTTT. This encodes CASNLRAGNSPLHF.